This is a list of T cell receptor beta chains from one sample in a study of lymphopenia after photon versus proton radiotherapy. The data were produced by immunoSEQ multiplex PCR, yet TCRdb's version contains in-frame clones alone and is incomplete. The sample consists of more than 45,000 clones, 84% of them appearing once. The sample here was peripheral blood, taken from a patient treated with proton-based radiotherapy. These receptors were collected from a man aged 60-69 years with pancreatic cancer. Each CDR3 is given with its conserved first and last residue. The order of the fields is V gene, J gene, CDR3 protein.

TRBV27	TRBJ2-7	CASSLVVGRQKTYPYEQYF
TRBV28	TRBJ1-2	CASSTYDSLQLGGYTF
TRBV5-1	TRBJ2-3	CASSFLGSSTDTQYF
TRBV6-1	TRBJ1-1	CASSVDRGYTEAFF
TRBV5-1	TRBJ2-7	CASSSGQSSYEQYF
TRBV28	TRBJ1-4	CASSSSGEFNEKLFF
TRBV4-3	TRBJ1-2	CASSRRSGIDGYTF
TRBV18	TRBJ2-1	CASSLQRAPQGEQFF
TRBV7-2	TRBJ2-3	CASSLGGRADTQYF
TRBV6-5	TRBJ1-1	CASSYANTGKVEAFF
TRBV5-1	TRBJ1-2	CASSLGTGVSGYGYTF
TRBV7-2	TRBJ2-7	CASSPDSPYEQYF
TRBV5-1	TRBJ2-7	CASTHPRGREQYF
TRBV7-2	TRBJ1-2	CASSLARQEGYTF
TRBV10-1	TRBJ2-1	CASSEGGGGTHEQFF
TRBV5-1	TRBJ2-7	CASSFARSPEQYF
TRBV5-1	TRBJ2-3	CASSLLGTSPDTQYF
TRBV4-3	TRBJ1-2	CASSQDWGSSLNYGYTF
TRBV18	TRBJ1-1	CASSRTVFKMNTEAFF
TRBV6-1	TRBJ1-1	CASRPPGVGTEAFF
TRBV18	TRBJ2-7	CASSHPGTPYEQYF
TRBV5-4	TRBJ2-7	CASSLSRDTETNYEQYF
TRBV6-5	TRBJ1-5	CASSPWDSENQPQHF
TRBV2	TRBJ2-4	CASSGGQKLAKNIQYF
TRBV28	TRBJ2-7	CASNTPPYEQYF
TRBV29-1	TRBJ2-5	CSVEVETQYF
TRBV5-4	TRBJ2-7	CASSLSSGQFHEQYF
TRBV5-5	TRBJ2-5	CASSSPLGKETQYF
TRBV19	TRBJ2-5	CASSISAIQETQYF
TRBV19	TRBJ2-3	CASSMGTRSSTDTQYF
TRBV30	TRBJ2-7	CAWRERLTKAYEQYF
TRBV15	TRBJ2-6	CATSRGDSGANVLTF
TRBV5-1	TRBJ2-2	CASSPISRPNTGELFF
TRBV5-4	TRBJ2-5	CASKQDTRVETQYF
TRBV18	TRBJ1-5	CASSGGQGNQPQHF
TRBV5-1	TRBJ2-1	CASSSGQGYEQFF
TRBV9	TRBJ2-7	CASSEGVRHEQYF
TRBV6-5	TRBJ2-7	CASRPSRAEQYF
TRBV5-6	TRBJ2-5	CASSLTGNQETQYF